The next 31 T cell receptor beta chains were all read from a single sample in a study of CD8+ T cells in alopecia areata. RNA was isolated and reverse transcribed to cDNA, the sequencing template. Method: immunoSEQ multiplex PCR; TCRdb's copy keeps in-frame clones and lacks some. Here the sample spans about 140,000 clones, about 60% being singletons. The sample consisted of CD4+ T cells sorted from blood, taken at week 0. These receptors originate from a human donor with alopecia areata.

The rearrangement links TRBV29-1 to TRBJ2-3; 9 bases map to TRBD1. Germline trimming cut 7 bases from V and 1 base from J; bases unmatched to any gene: 0. This CDR3 region has 12 residues. Germline CDR1 reads SQVTM; CDR2 reads ANQGSEA. The CDR3 spells CSGTGGTDTQYF. The CDR3, as DNA: TGCAGCGGGACAGGGGGCACAGATACGCAGTATTTT.

In its sample, this clone was seen once. J is TRBJ2-3 and V is TRBV6-5; no clear D. V shed 4 bases and J shed 9 bases, with 14 bases lying between them. The CDR3 runs 13 residues. Looked up from germline, CDR1 is MNHEY and CDR2 is SVGAGI. The CDR3 DNA reads as TGTGCCAGCAGTTCCTCCACGCTCGGAACGCAGTATTTT. Its protein product is CASSSSTLGTQYF.

This clone was detected once. V gene TRBV5-1 combines with J gene TRBJ1-2; D may be TRBD1 (6 bases). Germline loops: CDR1 SGHRS, CDR2 YFSETQ. Deletions cut 0 bases from V and 2 bases from J, with 8 bases between. The length of the CDR3 is 14 residues. The CDR3 coding sequence is TGCGCCAGCAGCTTGGGCGACAGGAACTATGGCTACACCTTC. Amino acid sequence: CASSLGDRNYGYTF.

The chain has TRBV6-5 and TRBJ1-6, with D unresolved. The germline CDR1 and CDR2 sequences are MNHEY and SVGAGI. This CDR3 is 16 amino acids long. The V end was cut by 0 bases, the J end by 8 bases, with 14 bases between. CDR3 nucleotide sequence: TGTGCCAGCAGTTACTCGAGTGTGGTGCTGGATTCACCCCTCCACTTT. Translation gives CASSYSSVVLDSPLHF.

In the case of this clone: In the same sample, other DNA sequences code for this CDR3. V is TRBV30 and J is TRBJ2-1; no definite D call. V was cut by 1 base and J by 2 bases, with 6 bases left in between. The V gene's germline CDR1 is GTSNPN and CDR2 SVGIG (reference sequence). The CDR3 loop spans 13 amino acids. DNA of the CDR3: TGTGCCTGGAGTGGCGGAGCCTACAATGAGCAGTTCTTC. Translated: CAWSGGAYNEQFF.

In this sample, this clone turned up a few times. The chain has TRBV29-1 and TRBJ2-3; D might be TRBD2 (6 bases). Per the germline V gene, CDR1 is SQVTM and CDR2 is ANQGSEA. V lost 0 bases and J 0 bases, leaving 7 bases between the germline ends. This CDR3 is 14 amino acids long. This CDR3 reads CSVEDAGSTDTQYF. The CDR3 region has the DNA TGCAGCGTTGAAGATGCGGGGAGCACAGATACGCAGTATTTT.

This chain connects TRBV5-1 to TRBJ2-7; 7 positions agree with TRBD2. V was clipped by 3 bases and J by 2 bases; unmatched bases: 5. The germline gives CDR1 SGHRS, CDR2 YFSETQ. The CDR3 extends over 14 amino acids. DNA of the CDR3: TGCGCCAGCAGCTCCGGACTAGAACCCTACGAGCAGTACTTC. Translated, it gives CASSSGLEPYEQYF.

CDR3: CASSAPRSSGNTIYF. CDR3 in DNA: TGTGCCAGCAGCGCACCCAGGTCCTCTGGAAACACCATATATTTT. The chain uses TRBV5-6 and TRBJ1-3; D not resolved. The ends were cut back, 4 bases at V and 0 bases at J, with 11 bases in the middle. Germline assignment: CDR1 SGHDT and CDR2 YYEEEE. This CDR3 is 15 amino acids long.

This clone was detected a few times. DNA of the CDR3: TGCAGCGTTGGGGGATTGGGCACAGATACGCAGTATTTT. This codes for CSVGGLGTDTQYF. The chain combines TRBV29-1 with TRBJ2-3, with D unclear. CDR1 is SQVTM and CDR2 is ANQGSEA in the germline V gene. V was pared by 4 bases and J by 1 base, with 9 bases between. This CDR3 has 13 amino acids.

In the case of this clone: The limits of the CDR3 on the DNA are not certain, so only TCRdb's listed CDR3 is given. The V and J genes are TRBV29-1 and TRBJ2-5. CDR1 SQVTM and CDR2 ANQGSEA come from the germline V gene. With termini counted, the CDR3 has 22 amino acids. The CDR3 sequence is CSAPGTHTLKRPSTSAQETQYF.

The chain uses TRBV6-1 and TRBJ1-1; D perhaps matches TRBD1 (5 bases). The CDR3 is 13 amino acids. Germline V gives CDR1 MNHNS, CDR2 SASEGT. Trimming took off 3 bases at V and 4 bases at J, with 9 bases between the two ends. The CDR3 coding sequence is TGTGCCAGCAGTGATGGGGGGGGCACTGAAGCTTTCTTT. This encodes CASSDGGGTEAFF.

The chain links TRBV9 to TRBJ2-6, with 9 positions matching TRBD1. The CDR3 has 17 amino acids. V lost 4 bases, J lost 3 bases, and 8 bases stayed unmatched. The germline gives CDR1 SGDLS, CDR2 YYNGEE. The CDR3 DNA reads as TGTGCCAGCAGCACAGGGGGCCATCAGGATGGGGCCAACGTCCTGACTTTC. Translated, it gives CASSTGGHQDGANVLTF.

This sequence joins TRBV5-6 and TRBJ1-2; D is unresolved. Between the trimmed V and J ends, which lost 1 base and 8 bases, there was a span of 15 bases. The CDR3 is 14 amino acids. The germline V gene has CDR1 SGHDT and CDR2 YYEEEE. The CDR3 spells CASSLTFTSGGYTF. Written as DNA, the CDR3 is TGTGCCAGCAGCTTGACGTTCACCTCGGGCGGCTACACCTTC.

This clone is a singleton in its sample. The J gene is TRBJ1-6, the V gene TRBV30; a weak D match, TRBD1 (6 bases). Germline V gives CDR1 GTSNPN, CDR2 SVGIG (reference sequence). This CDR3 contains 11 residues. For the CDR3, the DNA is TGTGCTTGGGGCAGGGGTTCACCCCTCCACTTT. Amino acids: CAWGRGSPLHF.

This clone came up a few times. CDR3 loop: CSVEDRTAIYGYTF. The CDR3 region has the DNA TGCAGCGTTGAAGATAGGACAGCTATCTATGGCTACACCTTC. The V and J genes are TRBV29-1 and TRBJ1-2; tentatively, D is TRBD1 (6 bases). V was cut by 0 bases and J by 4 bases, with 12 bases left in between. The CDR3 is made up of 14 amino acids. Germline CDR1 and CDR2: SQVTM and ANQGSEA.

CDR3 bases: TGCAGCGTTGAAGAGAGGAGTGAGGGCAGGGGGCTTAACTATGGCTACACCTTC. This gives the protein CSVEERSEGRGLNYGYTF. This chain links TRBV29-1 with TRBJ1-2; 8 bases align to TRBD1. Trimming took 0 bases from V and 1 from J; bases not matched to a gene: 13. The CDR3 totals 18 residues. Germline V lookup: CDR1 SQVTM, CDR2 ANQGSEA.

The V call is TRBV15, the J call TRBJ2-7; no reliable D call. Per germline, CDR1 LNHNV and CDR2 YYDKDF (reference sequence). This CDR3 is 13 amino acids long. V lost 0 bases, J lost 3 bases, and 6 bases lay in between. The CDR3 nucleotides read TGTGCCACCAGCAGAGATGTCCTCTACGAGCAGTACTTC. This encodes CATSRDVLYEQYF.

The chain has TRBV6-5 and TRBJ2-1; D remains unclear. CDR1 and CDR2 from the germline V gene are MNHEY and SVGAGI. Trimming took off 4 bases at V and 10 bases at J, with 8 bases between the two ends. CDR3 length: 11 amino acids. The CDR3 is CASSSGVEQFF. CDR3 DNA: TGTGCCAGCAGTTCGGGCGTGGAGCAGTTCTTC.

This CDR3 reads CASSLNPVNTQYF. CDR3 bases: TGTGCCAGCAGCTTAAACCCTGTGAATACGCAGTATTTT. V is TRBV7-9 and J is TRBJ2-3; D is uncertain. The V end lost 2 bases, the J end lost 7 bases, and 10 bases lay between the germline ends. Germline V gene data show CDR1 as SEHNR and CDR2 as FQNEAQ (reference sequence). The CDR3 runs to 13 residues.

This clone was picked up a small number of times. The chain links TRBV30 to TRBJ1-2; no reliable D call. Germline CDR1 and CDR2: GTSNPN and SVGIG (reference sequence). The V and J ends lost 3 bases and 4 bases respectively, with 12 bases between them. The CDR3 consists of 13 residues. CDR3 sequence: CAWRHAGSYGYTF. The DNA for the CDR3 is TGTGCCTGGAGACACGCCGGGAGCTATGGCTACACCTTC.

This clone was picked up a small number of times. The chain has TRBV7-2 and TRBJ2-5; D not certain. This CDR3 spans 13 amino acids. The germline V and J ends were trimmed by 1 base and 3 bases, with 6 bases remaining between them. Per the germline V gene, CDR1 is SGHTA and CDR2 is FQGNSA. The CDR3 DNA sequence: TGTGCCAGCAGCTTAGGGTCGGAAGAGACCCAGTACTTC. Its translation is CASSLGSEETQYF.

This chain links TRBV30 with TRBJ1-6; D remains ambiguous. Trimming took 0 bases from V and 11 from J, leaving 11 bases between them. Germline-derived CDR1 and CDR2 are GTSNPN and SVGIG (reference sequence). This CDR3 spans 13 amino acids. CDR3 sequence (DNA): TGTGCCTGGAGTGTAGTGGCAGGTACACCCCTCCACTTT. Translated: CAWSVVAGTPLHF.

CDR3 nucleotides: TGTGCCAGCAGTGACTATGAAAAACTGTTTTTT. As protein: CASSDYEKLFF. V is TRBV25-1 and J is TRBJ1-4; the D is unclear. CDR3 length: 11 residues. CDR1 is MGHDK and CDR2 is SYGVNS in the germline V gene. The germline V and J ends were trimmed by 3 bases and 6 bases, with 2 bases remaining between them.

This chain uses TRBV30 with TRBJ2-1; TRBD2 agrees at 13 bases. This CDR3 has 15 residues. Germline loops: CDR1 GTSNPN, CDR2 SVGIG (reference sequence). V shed 2 bases, J shed 7 bases, and the junction held 5 bases outside the gene matches. CDR3 nucleotides: TGTGCCTGGAGTACTAGCGGGGGGGCCAGAAATGAGCAGTTCTTC. Amino acid sequence: CAWSTSGGARNEQFF.

V and J are TRBV7-9 and TRBJ2-5; 7 bases fit TRBD2. V shed 2 bases, J shed 2 bases, and the junction held 8 bases outside the gene matches. CDR1 and CDR2 (germline): SEHNR, FQNEAQ (reference sequence). CDR3 length: 16 amino acids. In DNA form, the CDR3 reads TGTGCCAGCAGCTTAAGACCAGCGGGGTTTCAAGAGACCCAGTACTTC. This gives the protein CASSLRPAGFQETQYF.

The V call is TRBV29-1, the J call TRBJ2-1, with no clear D. V was trimmed by 0 bases and J by 14 bases, leaving 5 bases between them. Looked up from germline, CDR1 is SQVTM and CDR2 is ANQGSEA. The CDR3 spans 9 residues. In DNA form, the CDR3 reads TGCAGCGTTGAAGAGCCAGAGTTCTTC. Protein sequence: CSVEEPEFF.

The chain carries TRBV5-1 and TRBJ2-3; D is uncertain. The CDR3 consists of 15 residues. Germline values: CDR1 SGHRS, CDR2 YFSETQ. The V and J ends lost 4 bases and 0 bases respectively, with 12 bases between them. The DNA of the CDR3 is TGCGCCAGCAGCGCGGTTAGTTCTAGCACAGATACGCAGTATTTT. Translated, it gives CASSAVSSSTDTQYF.

The sample holds one count of this clone. The chain couples TRBV4-1 to TRBJ1-6; D ambiguous. The CDR3 loop spans 14 amino acids. V was pared by 6 bases and J by 3 bases, with 9 bases between. From germline, CDR1 is MGHRA and CDR2 YSYEKL. In DNA, the CDR3 is TGCGCCAGCAGTCCCGCGGACTATAATTCACCCCTCCACTTT. Translating gives CASSPADYNSPLHF.

V is TRBV14 and J is TRBJ2-6, with D tentatively TRBD1 (5 bases). The germline gives CDR1 SGHDN, CDR2 FVKESK. The CDR3 runs to 17 residues. Trimming removed 6 bases at V and 2 bases at J, with 17 bases between. The CDR3 coding sequence is TGTGCCAGCAGAGCAGGGCTAAACCTCCCTGGGGCCAACGTCCTGACTTTC. Protein: CASRAGLNLPGANVLTF.

This clone was counted a single time. The genes are TRBV30 and TRBJ1-3; the D is unclear. Looked up from germline, CDR1 is GTSNPN and CDR2 is SVGIG (reference sequence). The V end lost 4 bases, the J end lost 2 bases, and 12 bases lay between the germline ends. This CDR3 has 14 amino acids. The CDR3 sequence is CAWMAVETGNTIYF. The CDR3 DNA sequence: TGTGCCTGGATGGCGGTGGAAACTGGAAACACCATATATTTT.

This clone was observed a single time. The rearrangement links TRBV29-1 to TRBJ2-3; 7 positions match TRBD1. This CDR3 is built from 16 residues. Looked up from germline, CDR1 is SQVTM and CDR2 is ANQGSEA. Trimming took 3 bases from V and 4 from J; bases not matched to a gene: 13. CDR3 coding DNA: TGCAGCGTTGAGTATCCGACAGGGCGTGTGGCAGATACGCAGTATTTT. Protein sequence: CSVEYPTGRVADTQYF.